Presented here are 32 T cell receptor beta chains from one specimen sequenced in a study of blood T cell repertoires in COVID-19. TCRdb keeps only in-frame clones here, not all; method: immunoSEQ multiplex PCR. The sample consists of under 200,000 clones, 80% of them appearing once. The source material was peripheral blood. The receptors were sampled from a man aged 65 to 79 with active or convalescent COVID-19.

V usage is TRBV6-5 and J usage is TRBJ1-6, with a possible D match to TRBD1 (5 bases). Deletions cut 2 bases from V and 7 bases from J, with 15 bases between. The CDR3 consists of 16 residues. CDR1 and CDR2 (germline): MNHEY, SVGAGI. The CDR3: CASSYTGTNRNSPLHF. The DNA of the CDR3 is TGTGCCAGCAGTTACACCGGGACTAATCGCAATTCACCCCTCCACTTT.

The chain combines TRBV6-1 with TRBJ2-1; 12 bases are shared with TRBD2. The V and J ends lost 2 bases and 7 bases, in that order; junction bases with no gene match: 0. CDR3 length equals 14 residues. In germline, CDR1 is MNHNS, CDR2 SASEGT. The DNA of the CDR3 is TGTGCCAGCAGTGAAACTAGCGGGAGGAATGAGCAGTTCTTC. It encodes CASSETSGRNEQFF.

The chain couples TRBV10-3 to TRBJ1-1, with TRBD1 as a possible D gene (5 bases). The V gene lost 0 bases and the J gene lost 4 bases, with 9 bases spanning the gap. This CDR3 region has 14 residues. Germline loops: CDR1 ENHRY, CDR2 SYGVKD. This chain's CDR3 is CAISESPQATEAFF. The CDR3 region has the DNA TGTGCCATCAGTGAGTCTCCACAGGCCACTGAAGCTTTCTTT.

The genes are TRBV5-1 and TRBJ2-5; TRBD2 is a possible D gene (6 bases). The CDR3 has 17 amino acids. The V gene's germline CDR1 is SGHRS and CDR2 YFSETQ. The V end lost 5 bases, the J end lost 4 bases, and 24 bases lay between the germline ends. CDR3 sequence reads: CASRPEGQAGVAETQYF. In DNA form, the CDR3 reads TGCGCCAGCAGGCCGGAGGGGCAGGCCGGGGTAGCAGAGACCCAGTACTTC.

This sequence joins TRBV29-1 and TRBJ1-2; 11 bases are shared with TRBD1. Germline CDR1 and CDR2: SQVTM and ANQGSEA. The trim removed 6 bases at V and 2 bases at J, leaving 2 bases unmatched. The CDR3 consists of 13 residues. CDR3 amino acids: CSVRTGGNYGYTF. The CDR3 region has the DNA TGCAGCGTGAGGACAGGGGGCAACTATGGCTACACCTTC.

The CDR3 region has the DNA TGTGCCAGCAGTACCTCCGGGAATGAGCAGTTCTTC. It encodes CASSTSGNEQFF. V gene TRBV27 combines with J gene TRBJ2-1; unclear D gene. CDR1 MNHEY and CDR2 SMNVEV come from the germline V gene (reference sequence). The CDR3 has 12 amino acids. The ends were cut back, 5 bases at V and 7 bases at J, with 9 bases in the middle.

The table lists this clone with a few counts. V usage is TRBV5-1 and J usage is TRBJ2-2, with 10 bases aligning to TRBD2. After removal of 7 bases from V and 1 base from J, the junction contained 7 bases not matched to a gene. Per the germline V gene, CDR1 is SGHRS and CDR2 is YFSETQ. This CDR3 spans 16 amino acids. The chain's CDR3 is CASRASGGENTGELFF. For the CDR3, the DNA is TGCGCCAGCCGGGCTAGCGGGGGCGAGAACACCGGGGAGCTGTTTTTT.

The table lists this clone with a few counts. The V call is TRBV29-1, the J call TRBJ2-1, with 9 nucleotides matching TRBD1. This CDR3 comprises 13 residues. The germline V gene encodes CDR1 SQVTM and CDR2 ANQGSEA. V lost 5 bases to trimming and J lost 8 bases; unmatched junction nucleotides: 7. CDR3 residues: CSVTRTGEYEQFF. In nucleotides, the CDR3 is TGCAGCGTTACCCGGACAGGGGAGTATGAGCAGTTCTTC.

V usage is TRBV5-6 and J usage is TRBJ2-5; 9 positions match TRBD1. This CDR3 has 17 amino acids. The germline V gene encodes CDR1 SGHDT and CDR2 YYEEEE. Germline trimming cut 0 bases from V and 2 bases from J; bases unmatched to any gene: 8. This chain's CDR3 is CASSLATTGGWQETQYF. The DNA for the CDR3 is TGTGCCAGCAGCTTGGCCACGACAGGGGGTTGGCAAGAGACCCAGTACTTC.

V is TRBV9 and J is TRBJ1-2, with 8 bases aligning to TRBD1. CDR1 is SGDLS, CDR2 YYNGEE, per germline. The V and J ends lost 3 bases and 2 bases, in that order; junction bases with no gene match: 3. The CDR3 contains 14 residues. CDR3 loop: CASSETGVNYGYTF. CDR3 sequence (DNA): TGTGCCAGCAGCGAGACAGGGGTAAACTATGGCTACACCTTC.

This chain links TRBV4-1 with TRBJ1-4; perhaps TRBD1 as D (6 bases). Trimming cost V 5 bases and J 8 bases, with 15 bases left between them. Per the germline V gene, CDR1 is MGHRA and CDR2 is YSYEKL. The CDR3 contains 14 residues. The CDR3 sequence is CASSSQGAGEKLFF. The CDR3 region has the DNA TGCGCCAGCAGCTCACAGGGCGCCGGGGAAAAACTGTTTTTT.

Written as DNA, the CDR3 is TGCGCCAGCGGAACAGGGGAAGTACCTCCCCAGCATTTT. Protein sequence: CASGTGEVPPQHF. V is TRBV5-1 and J is TRBJ1-5; TRBD1 aligns across 7 bases. V lost 7 bases and J lost 10; bases outside the gene matches: 11. The germline gives CDR1 SGHRS, CDR2 YFSETQ. This CDR3 is built from 13 residues.

The CDR3 reads CASSPEGERSDNEQFF. The CDR3, as DNA: TGTGCCAGCAGTCCAGAGGGGGAACGTTCGGACAATGAGCAGTTCTTC. V is TRBV6-2 or TRBV6-3 and J is TRBJ2-1, with D tentatively TRBD1 (6 bases). With 5 bases removed from V and 5 bases from J, the gap between germline ends came to 19 bases. There are 16 residues in the CDR3. From germline, CDR1 is MNHEY and CDR2 SVGEGT.

The chain uses TRBV5-1 and TRBJ2-5; D is uncertain. The V end was cut by 4 bases, the J end by 0 bases, with 7 bases between. CDR1 and CDR2 from the germline V gene are SGHRS and YFSETQ. The CDR3 has 13 amino acids. Written as DNA, the CDR3 is TGCGCCAGCAGCGTTGAGTACCAAGAGACCCAGTACTTC. Translated: CASSVEYQETQYF.

The chain links TRBV7-2 to TRBJ2-5; TRBD2 is a possible D gene (5 bases). Trimming removed 3 bases at V and 4 bases at J, with 9 bases between. This CDR3 comprises 13 residues. Germline V gives CDR1 SGHTA, CDR2 FQGNSA. The CDR3 region is CASSLRDIETQYF. The CDR3 DNA reads TGTGCCAGCAGCTTGAGGGATATAGAGACCCAGTACTTC.

This sequence joins TRBV12-3 or TRBV12-4 and TRBJ2-1; the D gene is possibly TRBD2 (5 bases). V dropped 3 bases and J dropped 7 bases, with 7 bases sitting between them. This CDR3 spans 12 amino acids. This CDR3 is CASSFRGNEQFF. CDR3 nucleotide sequence: TGTGCCAGCAGTTTTAGAGGGAATGAGCAGTTCTTC.

The chain is built from TRBV6-6 and TRBJ1-5; D possibly corresponds to TRBD1 (6 bases). V dropped 7 bases and J dropped 4 bases, with 14 bases sitting between them. Germline-derived CDR1 and CDR2 are MNHNY and SVGAGI (reference sequence). The CDR3 spans 14 residues. CDR3 protein: CASNWDTGNQPQHF. As DNA, the CDR3 is TGTGCCAGCAATTGGGACACAGGAAATCAGCCCCAGCATTTT.

This chain connects TRBV19 to TRBJ1-6; TRBD1 matches at 9 bases. The CDR3 runs to 15 residues. V lost 5 bases to trimming and J lost 11 bases; unmatched junction nucleotides: 10. Germline CDR1 reads LNHDA; CDR2 reads SQIVND (reference sequence). The CDR3 DNA is TGTGCCAGTAGTCAGACAGGGGGTACGGGTGCACCCCTCCACTTT. As protein: CASSQTGGTGAPLHF.

The J gene is TRBJ2-7, the V gene TRBV28, with unresolved D. Germline CDR1 is MDHEN and CDR2 is SYDVKM. With 4 bases removed from V and 4 bases from J, the gap between germline ends came to 14 bases. There are 14 residues in the CDR3. The CDR3 DNA sequence: TGTGCCAGCAGTTCCCCACAGACACTGTACGAGCAGTACTTC. It encodes CASSSPQTLYEQYF.

The chain employs TRBV5-1 and TRBJ1-3, with no clear D. V lost 3 bases and J 1 base, leaving 11 bases between the germline ends. Per the germline V gene, CDR1 is SGHRS and CDR2 is YFSETQ. This CDR3 contains 15 residues. CDR3 nucleotides: TGCGCCAGCAGCTCAGAGGGTGGATCTGGAAACACCATATATTTT. Its protein is CASSSEGGSGNTIYF. Full variable domain (remainder filled in from reference TRBV5-1 and TRBJ1-3): KAGVTQTPRYLIKTRGQQVTLSCSPISGHRSVSWYQQTPGQGLQFLFEYFSETQRNKGNFPGRFSGRQFSNSRSEMNVSTLELGDSALYLCASSSEGGSGNTIYFGEGSWLTVV.

V and J are TRBV5-1 and TRBJ2-3; 7 bases fit TRBD2. V dropped 4 bases and J dropped 5; count of bases not matched to a gene: 10. The V gene's germline CDR1 is SGHRS and CDR2 YFSETQ. The CDR3 loop spans 15 amino acids. The CDR3 spells CASSPYGGEEDTQYF. CDR3 coding DNA: TGCGCCAGCAGCCCTTATGGGGGGGAGGAAGATACGCAGTATTTT.

The V call is TRBV5-6, the J call TRBJ1-2, with D uncertain. CDR3 length: 16 residues. V was clipped by 4 bases and J by 1 base, with 17 bases between them. CDR1 is SGHDT and CDR2 is YYEEEE in the germline V gene. The CDR3 sequence: CASSPWALQSNYGYTF. The CDR3 nucleotides read TGTGCCAGCAGCCCCTGGGCGTTACAGAGTAACTATGGCTACACCTTC.

The chain recombines TRBV28 with TRBJ1-4; no firm D call. The CDR3 runs to 11 residues. The germline V and J ends were trimmed by 7 bases and 10 bases, with 10 bases remaining between them. Germline V gene lookup returns CDR1 MDHEN and CDR2 SYDVKM. CDR3 sequence (DNA): TGTGCCAGCACCTTGGGAGGAAAACTGTTTTTT. Translation gives CASTLGGKLFF.

The chain is built from TRBV18 and TRBJ1-3; D is possibly TRBD1 (5 bases). Germline V CDR1 and CDR2: KGHSH, LQKENI. This CDR3 region has 14 residues. Trimming took off 2 bases at V and 0 bases at J, with 5 bases between the two ends. The CDR3 loop reads CASSPGHSGNTIYF. Here the CDR3 DNA reads TGTGCCAGCTCACCAGGACACTCTGGAAACACCATATATTTT.

This clone was picked up a small number of times. The rearrangement joins TRBV5-8 to TRBJ1-1; D is unclear. Trimming shortened V by 0 bases and J by 1 base, and 7 bases separated the two germline ends. Germline CDR1 reads SGHTS; CDR2 reads YDEGEE. The CDR3 consists of 14 residues. CDR3 in DNA: TGTGCCAGCAGCTTGGTCGGGGAGAACACTGAAGCTTTCTTT. Its translation: CASSLVGENTEAFF.

The chain is built from TRBV5-1 and TRBJ2-1; TRBD2 matches at 7 bases. This CDR3 has 15 amino acids. The V and J ends lost 2 bases and 4 bases, in that order; junction bases with no gene match: 6. CDR1 SGHRS and CDR2 YFSETQ come from the germline V gene. The CDR3 spells CASSFDASGYNEQFF. The CDR3 region has the DNA TGCGCCAGCAGCTTTGATGCTAGCGGTTACAATGAGCAGTTCTTC.

This clone was counted between two and nine times. J is TRBJ1-2 and V is TRBV28, with D tentatively TRBD1 (6 bases). The V and J ends lost 1 base and 5 bases respectively, with 17 bases between them. Germline-derived CDR1 and CDR2 are MDHEN and SYDVKM. CDR3 size: 16 residues. CDR3 amino acids: CASSLSGGGAGYGYTF. The CDR3, as DNA: TGTGCCAGCAGTTTATCAGGCGGGGGCGCAGGGTATGGCTACACCTTC.

The V gene is TRBV2, the J gene TRBJ2-7; no definite D call. Germline-derived CDR1 and CDR2 are SNHLY and FYNNEI. V lost 5 bases and J lost 6, with 17 bases in between. The CDR3 totals 14 residues. This CDR3 reads CASSPRTPPLEQYF. CDR3 DNA: TGTGCCAGCAGTCCCCGCACCCCTCCACTCGAGCAGTACTTC.

The chain links TRBV19 to TRBJ1-4; the D gene is possibly TRBD1 (6 bases). The V gene's germline CDR1 is LNHDA and CDR2 SQIVND (reference sequence). V was trimmed by 6 bases and J by 4 bases, leaving 12 bases between them. The CDR3 is 14 residues long. CDR3 in amino acids: CASSPGHRNEKLFF. The CDR3 nucleotides read TGTGCCAGTAGCCCGGGACACCGTAATGAAAAACTGTTTTTT. Full variable domain (outside the CDR3, taken from reference TRBV19 and TRBJ1-4): DGGITQSPKYLFRKEGQNVTLSCEQNLNHDAMYWYRQDPGQGLRLIYYSQIVNDFQKGDIAEGYSVSREKKESFPLTVTSAQKNPTAFYLCASSPGHRNEKLFFGSGTQLSVL.

The chain carries TRBV6-1 and TRBJ1-1; TRBD1 might be the D (6 bases). Germline CDR1 MNHNS, CDR2 SASEGT. The CDR3 spans 13 residues. Trimming cost V 0 bases and J 8 bases, with 10 bases left between them. As DNA, the CDR3 is TGTGCCAGCAGTGAAGCCTCAGGGGCCGAAGCTTTCTTT. Protein: CASSEASGAEAFF.

This chain links TRBV12-3 or TRBV12-4 with TRBJ2-7; D is ambiguous. There are 11 residues in the CDR3. With 3 bases removed from V and 4 bases from J, the gap between germline ends came to 4 bases. The CDR3, as DNA: TGTGCCAGCAGTTTGGAGTACGAGCAGTACTTC. It yields the protein CASSLEYEQYF.

The genes are TRBV5-8 and TRBJ1-6; 7 bases map to TRBD1. The CDR3 totals 15 residues. The trim removed 0 bases at V and 5 bases at J, leaving 2 bases unmatched. Germline loops: CDR1 SGHTS, CDR2 YDEGEE. The CDR3 spells CASSLEGQNNSPLHF. The CDR3 nucleotides are TGTGCCAGCAGCTTGGAGGGACAGAATAATTCACCCCTCCACTTT.